This T cell receptor beta chain was profiled in a study of cytomegalovirus exposure and HLA in healthy donors. Study-wide findings and caveats: Some segments of the V type, notably TRBV6-2 and TRBV6-3, were excluded as indistinguishable. Common viral pathogens (according to a later analysis) appeared linked to several of the most significant clusters.

The study ran its PCR with 60 Vbeta and 13 Jbeta primers. The repertoire was sequenced with immunoSEQ multiplex PCR; TCRdb's copy has only in-frame clones and lacks some. Here the sample spans 310,000 or so clones, about 87% being singletons. Comment on this clone: Its target is not known.

This CDR3 comprises 10 residues. With 6 bases removed from V and 14 bases from J, the gap between germline ends came to 16 bases. CDR1 and CDR2 (germline): DFQATT, SNEGSKA (reference sequence). Each donor was healthy, and each was a bone marrow donor. The source material was PBMCs. The clonotype comes from a woman aged 18-30 years in good health and CMV-seronegative. The chain recombines TRBV20-1 with TRBJ1-2, with D possibly TRBD1 on 5 matching bases. The CDR3 region has the DNA TGCAGTGCAACCCGTGGGGGACTTACCTTC. Its protein is CSATRGGLTF.